The clone carrying this TCR beta chain has a single count. These data are taken from a study of blood T cell repertoires in COVID-19. Study-wide background: The samples span acute and convalescent COVID-19 from the United States, Italy and Spain.

Germline assignment: CDR1 SNHLY and CDR2 FYNNEI. The V end lost 4 bases, the J end lost 0 bases, and 9 bases lay between the germline ends. This CDR3 spans 15 amino acids. Participants, 18 to 89 years old, spanned 25 or so US areas. Donors in Cohort 3 who had recovered were those with two negative PCRs, healthcare professional clearance, or resolution of their symptoms. Original methodology: From reference gene primer amplification, estimates of nucleated cell counts were derived. Sequencing used immunoSEQ multiplex PCR; TCRdb keeps in-frame clones, though not all of them. That table is the source of V, J and clone size, and D and trimming were worked out from the DNA. The table lists a few hundred thousand clones, 80% to 90% of them singletons.

The TCR sequence derives from a woman between 50 and 59 years old who had recovered from COVID-19. The rearrangement joins TRBV2 to TRBJ1-4; no clear D gene. Sequenced input: PBMCs or T cells enriched from blood (not recorded which). The CDR3 region is CASSVDTATNEKLFF. CDR3 nucleotide sequence: TGTGCCAGCAGTGTCGACACAGCAACTAATGAAAAACTGTTTTTT.